This T cell receptor (beta chain) was recovered during a study of CD8 T cells in ankylosing spondylitis. Whole-study findings and limits: What seemed typical of ankylosing spondylitis blood was a TCR beta motif built from fewer than ten highly homologous variants. Disease-associated clones were reportedly significantly overrepresented in matched ankylosing spondylitis synovial fluid.

Each CDR3 protein is one row after TCRdb ran MiXCR on the 5' RACE reads. This sample carries more than 100,000 distinct CDR3 sequences, approximately 10% of them seen once, and the ten largest clones take approximately 4%. This clonotype has a count of ten or more. Its antigen is as yet unknown. The length of the CDR3 is 15 residues. The V gene end was trimmed by 6 bases and the J gene end by 0 bases; junction bases not matched to a gene: 8. V usage is TRBV12-3 or TRBV12-4 and J usage is TRBJ2-7, with 7 bases identical to TRBD1. The receptor's source is a female donor with ankylosing spondylitis or in good health (not recorded which). The sample taken for sequencing was blood, either unsorted or a sorted T cell fraction (not recorded which). The CDR3 DNA follows: TGTGCCAGCAGCCTGGGACAGAGGAGCTCCTACGAGCAGTACTTC. This gives the protein CASSLGQRSSYEQYF.